These 30 T cell receptor beta chains share one sample of origin, sequenced in a study of read filtering for tumor transcriptome and immune sequencing. From approximately 430 ng of RNA, a library with molecular barcoded alpha/delta and beta/gamma adaptors was made. TCRdb processed the reads anew with MiXCR; each CDR3 protein has one entry. This table has approximately 93,000 distinct CDR3 sequences, roughly a fifth appearing once. Sequencing was done on a sample of a population of CD138-negative cells sorted from bone marrow. These receptors were taken from a donor at least 40 years old with multiple myeloma.

The rearrangement uses TRBV27 and TRBJ2-6; D tentatively reads TRBD1 or TRBD2 (5 bases each). V lost 7 bases and J lost 1, with 11 bases in between. The germline gives CDR1 MNHEY, CDR2 SMNVEV (reference sequence). This CDR3 has 15 amino acids. The CDR3 region is CASTGLGSGANVLTF. For the CDR3, the DNA is TGTGCCAGCACGGGGCTCGGGTCTGGGGCCAACGTCCTGACTTTC.

For this clonotype: A far larger clone is one nucleotide away, so this likely arose from a read error. The chain recombines TRBV7-6 with TRBJ2-3; D is possibly TRBD2 (6 bases). Germline V CDR1 and CDR2: SGHVS, FNYEAQ. The CDR3 loop spans 14 amino acids. This CDR3 reads CASSLAGGPDTLYF. The CDR3 coding sequence is TGTGCCAGCAGCTTAGCGGGGGGTCCAGATACGCTGTATTTT. The whole variable domain, filled in from reference TRBV7-6 and TRBJ2-3, reads GAGVSQSPRYKVTKRGQDVALRCDPISGHVSLYWYRQALGQGPEFLTYFNYEAQQDKSGLPNDRFSAERPEGSISTLTIQRTEQRDSAMYRCASSLAGGPDTLYFGPGTRLTVL.

In its sample, this clonotype was seen many times. The chain couples TRBV29-1 to TRBJ1-2; a weak D match, TRBD1 (6 bases). Germline-derived CDR1 and CDR2 are SQVTM and ANQGSEA. The CDR3 runs to 15 residues. V gave up 0 bases and J gave up 6 bases, with 17 bases separating them. The CDR3 DNA reads TGCAGCGTTGAAGATTGGAGTTCCCAGGGGCATGGCTACACCTTC. This gives the protein CSVEDWSSQGHGYTF.

This clonotype has a count of ten or more. This chain links TRBV9 with TRBJ2-3; 11 bases map to TRBD2. There are 16 residues in the CDR3. Per the germline V gene, CDR1 is SGDLS and CDR2 is YYNGEE. V dropped 4 bases and J dropped 1; count of bases not matched to a gene: 5. CDR3 loop: CASSPTLAGGTDTQYF. CDR3 nucleotide sequence: TGTGCCAGCAGCCCCACACTAGCGGGGGGCACAGATACGCAGTATTTT.

The rearrangement uses TRBV4-1 and TRBJ1-5, with TRBD1 identical over 9 bases. Per germline, CDR1 MGHRA and CDR2 YSYEKL. Trimming at V came to 4 bases and at J to 4 bases, leaving 5 bases not matched to a gene. The CDR3 loop spans 15 amino acids. For the CDR3, the DNA is TGCGCCAGCAGCCGGTCCGGGACAGGGAATCAGCCCCAGCATTTT. It translates to CASSRSGTGNQPQHF.

This clonotype appeared a few times. The chain employs TRBV12-3 or TRBV12-4 and TRBJ2-3; weak D call: TRBD2 (5 bases). V was trimmed by 1 base and J by 1 base, leaving 18 bases between them. The CDR3 is 18 amino acids. In DNA, the CDR3 is TGTGCCAGCAGTTTAGATTTGGGAAGGACTTGGGGCACAGATACGCAGTATTTT. Its translation is CASSLDLGRTWGTDTQYF.

This clonotype was found a few times. The V call is TRBV20-1, the J call TRBJ2-3; 9 bases map to TRBD2. V trimming: 8 bases; J trimming: 1 base; junction bases outside the gene matches: 7. Germline V gene data show CDR1 as DFQATT and CDR2 as SNEGSKA (reference sequence). The CDR3 has 14 amino acids. As DNA, the CDR3 is TGCAGTCCCCGCGGGGGGGGTCGCACAGATACGCAGTATTTT. Protein sequence: CSPRGGGRTDTQYF.

This clonotype has ten or more counts. This chain joins TRBV5-1 and TRBJ2-1, with D unclear. Germline CDR1 and CDR2: SGHRS and YFSETQ. The CDR3 is 12 amino acids. Trimming stripped 0 bases from V and 7 bases from J, with 5 bases between. The DNA for the CDR3 is TGCGCCAGCAGCTTGGCCGGGAATGAGCAGTTCTTC. It encodes CASSLAGNEQFF.

The rearrangement links TRBV18 to TRBJ2-3; unclear D gene. The V gene's germline CDR1 is KGHSH and CDR2 LQKENI. The V end lost 2 bases, the J end lost 0 bases, and 12 bases lay between the germline ends. CDR3 size: 16 residues. This chain's CDR3 is CASSPSRAGSTDTQYF. DNA of the CDR3: TGTGCCAGCTCACCATCCCGGGCAGGAAGCACAGATACGCAGTATTTT. Looking up the rest from reference TRBV18 and TRBJ2-3 gives the full variable domain: NAGVMQNPRHLVRRRGQEARLRCSPMKGHSHVYWYRQLPEEGLKFMVYLQKENIIDESGMPKERFSAEFPKEGPSILRIQQVVRGDSAAYFCASSPSRAGSTDTQYFGPGTRLTVL.

This clonotype was picked up many times. The genes are TRBV5-1 and TRBJ1-1, with D maybe TRBD1 (5 bases). Germline V CDR1 and CDR2: SGHRS, YFSETQ. The V gene lost 4 bases and the J gene lost 0 bases, with 10 bases spanning the gap. This CDR3 contains 14 residues. Here the CDR3 DNA reads TGCGCCAGCAGCCCTGGGGCCGTGAACACTGAAGCTTTCTTT. This translates into CASSPGAVNTEAFF.

To note about this clonotype: This may stem from a read error, because a much larger clone lies one nucleotide away. This chain joins TRBV28 and TRBJ2-3; 8 bases are shared with TRBD2. The CDR3 covers 15 residues. V lost 8 bases, J lost 7 bases, and 14 bases stayed unmatched. The germline CDR1 and CDR2 sequences are MDHEN and SYDVKM. CDR3 in amino acids: CASGERTSRPYTQYF. DNA of the CDR3: TGTGCCAGCGGTGAGCGGACTAGCCGGCCCTATACGCAGTATTTT. The full variable domain, in which reference TRBV28 and TRBJ2-3 provide the parts outside the CDR3, is DVKVTQSSRYLVKRTGEKVFLECVQDMDHENMFWYRQDPGLGLRLIYFSYDVKMKEKGDIPEGYSVSREKKERFSLILESASTNQTSMYLCASGERTSRPYTQYFGPGTRLTVL.

This clonotype was observed many times. The chain combines TRBV20-1 with TRBJ2-3; possible D gene TRBD2, 6 bases. The CDR3 consists of 15 residues. Germline values: CDR1 DFQATT, CDR2 SNEGSKA (reference sequence). The germline V and J ends were trimmed by 0 bases and 1 base, with 11 bases remaining between them. The CDR3, as DNA: TGCAGTGCTAGAGATACGCGGGGCCGCACAGATACGCAGTATTTT. This sequence encodes CSARDTRGRTDTQYF.

Only a few counts were recorded for this clonotype. Mismatch with germline at one junction end may stem from a read error. The chain links TRBV2 to TRBJ1-1; 10 bases fit TRBD1. The CDR3 runs 18 residues. Per germline, CDR1 SNHLY and CDR2 FYNNEI. CDR3 protein: CASCEEGVGTGVNTEAFF. DNA for the CDR3: TGTGCCAGCTGTGAAGAGGGGGTTGGGACAGGGGTGAACACTGAAGCTTTCTTT.

There are many counts of this clonotype. This rearrangement joins TRBV29-1 to TRBJ1-1; D is unclear. The CDR3 contains 13 residues. V shed 0 bases and J shed 1 base, with 6 bases lying between them. Germline CDR1 and CDR2: SQVTM and ANQGSEA. The CDR3 DNA sequence: TGCAGCGTTGAAGATCTCTGGAACACTGAAGCTTTCTTT. The encoded protein is CSVEDLWNTEAFF.

With respect to this clonotype: One base away lies a much larger clone, so this may be a sequencing read error. The chain recombines TRBV19 with TRBJ2-5; D remains ambiguous. Germline CDR1 LNHDA, CDR2 SQIVND (reference sequence). The CDR3 extends over 13 amino acids. This CDR3 is CASGGSPQEAQYF. In DNA form, the CDR3 reads TGTGCCAGCGGCGGATCTCCTCAAGAGGCCCAGTACTTC. The whole variable domain, filled in from reference TRBV19 and TRBJ2-5, reads DGGITQSPKYLFRKEGQNVTLSCEQNLNHDAMYWYRQDPGQGLRLIYYSQIVNDFQKGDIAEGYSVSREKKESFPLTVTSAQKNPTAFYLCASGGSPQEAQYFGPGTRLLVL.

This clonotype was seen repeatedly, ten times or more. The V call is TRBV28, the J call TRBJ1-4, with D tentatively TRBD1 (5 bases). V shed 3 bases and J shed 0 bases, with 8 bases lying between them. This CDR3 region has 15 residues. Looked up from germline, CDR1 is MDHEN and CDR2 is SYDVKM. The CDR3 nucleotides read TGTGCCAGCAGTTTTGTCAGGGCAACTAATGAAAAACTGTTTTTT. It codes for CASSFVRATNEKLFF.

This clonotype was recorded at least ten times. The CDR3 is CASSPPSGTGYGYTF. The CDR3 DNA is TGTGCCAGCAGCCCCCCGTCGGGGACGGGCTATGGCTACACCTTC. The rearrangement joins TRBV5-4 to TRBJ1-2; the D gene is possibly TRBD1 (5 bases). Trimming left V 4 bases short and J 4 bases short, with 17 bases between. CDR1 and CDR2 from the germline V gene are SGHNT and YYREEE (reference sequence). The CDR3 runs 15 residues.

The genes are TRBV20-1 and TRBJ1-1, with D unclear. CDR3 size: 12 residues. CDR1 DFQATT and CDR2 SNEGSKA come from the germline V gene (reference sequence). V was clipped by 1 base and J by 1 base, with 4 bases between them. The CDR3 sequence: CSARVRNTEAFF. CDR3 coding DNA: TGCAGTGCTAGAGTCCGGAACACTGAAGCTTTCTTT.

This clonotype was observed at least ten times. The rearrangement uses TRBV20-1 and TRBJ2-3; no firm D call. The CDR3 extends over 13 amino acids. Between the trimmed V and J ends, which lost 1 base and 4 bases, there was a span of 9 bases. Germline assignment: CDR1 DFQATT and CDR2 SNEGSKA (reference sequence). CDR3 loop: CSARGSVADTQYF. As DNA, the CDR3 is TGCAGTGCTAGAGGGTCAGTTGCAGATACGCAGTATTTT.

This clonotype has at least ten counts. The chain is built from TRBV29-1 and TRBJ2-2, with 7 bases identical to TRBD2. Trimming removed 7 bases from V and 5 bases from J; junction bases left unmatched: 4. The CDR3 runs to 12 residues. Germline-derived CDR1 and CDR2 are SQVTM and ANQGSEA. The CDR3 sequence is CSAGRETGELFF. The CDR3 DNA reads TGCAGCGCTGGGAGGGAAACCGGGGAGCTGTTTTTT.

Ten or more counts support this clonotype. The junction and the germline gene differ at one end; a read error may be behind it. V gene TRBV2 combines with J gene TRBJ2-7, with D perhaps TRBD1 (5 bases). The CDR3 spans 14 residues. In germline, CDR1 is SNHLY, CDR2 FYNNEI. DNA of the CDR3: TGTGCCAGCAGGGAAGACAGATTCTCCTACGAGCAGTACTTC. It translates to CASREDRFSYEQYF.

This clonotype was counted a few times. A read error may explain this, as a much larger clone is one base away. Here the CDR3 omits its conserved ending phenylalanine or tryptophan, so a read error is the likely source. The V and J genes are TRBV20-1 and TRBJ1-4; D unclear. V gave up 5 bases and J gave up 7 bases, with 5 bases separating them. The CDR3 covers 10 residues. The V gene's germline CDR1 is DFQATT and CDR2 SNEGSKA (reference sequence). CDR3 in amino acids: CSALSEKLFL. The CDR3 DNA reads TGCAGTGCTTTGAGTGAAAAACTGTTTCTT.

This clonotype was seen many times. The chain couples TRBV10-3 to TRBJ1-1, with TRBD1 matching 11 bases. CDR1 ENHRY and CDR2 SYGVKD come from the germline V gene. The CDR3 extends over 13 amino acids. The V and J ends lost 6 bases and 7 bases, in that order; junction bases with no gene match: 4. The CDR3 sequence is CAIRGQGDIEAFF. The CDR3 DNA reads TGTGCCATCAGGGGACAGGGGGATATTGAAGCTTTCTTT.

Many counts were recorded for this clonotype. The V call is TRBV14, the J call TRBJ2-2; no clear D gene. The CDR3 has 14 residues. With 1 base removed from V and 3 bases from J, the gap between germline ends came to 6 bases. Germline lookup yields CDR1 SGHDN and CDR2 FVKESK. In DNA form, the CDR3 reads TGTGCCAGCAGCCAAGTGGAGTACACCGGGGAGCTGTTTTTT. This gives the protein CASSQVEYTGELFF. The full variable domain, in which reference TRBV14 and TRBJ2-2 provide the parts outside the CDR3, is EAGVTQFPSHSVIEKGQTVTLRCDPISGHDNLYWYRRVMGKEIKFLLHFVKESKQDESGMPNNRFLAERTGGTYSTLKVQPAELEDSGVYFCASSQVEYTGELFFGEGSRLTVL.

The J gene is TRBJ2-1, the V gene TRBV2; 7 bases map to TRBD1. This CDR3 has 14 amino acids. In germline, CDR1 is SNHLY, CDR2 FYNNEI. The V gene end was trimmed by 8 bases and the J gene end by 9 bases; junction bases not matched to a gene: 13. The chain's CDR3 is CASDKGQRRSEQFF. CDR3 in DNA: TGTGCCAGCGATAAGGGACAGAGAAGGTCTGAGCAGTTCTTC.

Points on this clonotype: The DNA is omitted, as the CDR3 cannot be located on it reliably, and the CDR3 follows TCRdb's listing. The chain couples TRBV29-1 to TRBJ1-1; the D call in the table, TRBD1, was not verified against the DNA. The CDR3 is 14 amino acids in total, end residues counted. Germline values: CDR1 SQVTM, CDR2 ANQGSEA. The CDR3 here is CSVAKGAVDTGALF.

In this sample, this clonotype turned up many times. The rearrangement uses TRBV28 and TRBJ2-7; D not resolved. The CDR3 consists of 11 residues. Per germline, CDR1 MDHEN and CDR2 SYDVKM. V was clipped by 3 bases and J by 5 bases, with 5 bases between them. CDR3 bases: TGTGCCAGCAGTTTCTCGAACGAGCAGTACTTC. Translated: CASSFSNEQYF.

This clonotype was recorded at least ten times. The genes are TRBV27 and TRBJ2-5; TRBD2 is a possible D gene (6 bases). The CDR3 is 17 residues long. The V gene's germline CDR1 is MNHEY and CDR2 SMNVEV (reference sequence). The V gene lost 4 bases and the J gene lost 4 bases, with 22 bases spanning the gap. In DNA, the CDR3 is TGTGCCAGCAGTTCTCGCCGGGACTCCAAAACCGGAGAGACCCAGTACTTC. This encodes CASSSRRDSKTGETQYF.

With respect to this clonotype: This clone may be a read error of a much larger clone one base away. The J gene is TRBJ2-3, the V gene TRBV7-9; tentative D call: TRBD2 (7 bases). This CDR3 comprises 16 residues. The V gene's germline CDR1 is SEHNR and CDR2 FQNEAQ (reference sequence). Written as DNA, the CDR3 is TGTGCCAGCGGCTTAGCAAAGGCGGGGGCCACAGATACGCAGTATTTT. As protein: CASGLAKAGATDTQYF.

This clonotype was seen at least ten times. V is TRBV6-1 and J is TRBJ2-3; 12 bases are a match to TRBD1. Germline lookup yields CDR1 MNHNS and CDR2 SASEGT. CDR3 length: 16 residues. The ends lost 2 bases at V and 4 bases at J; junction bases unmatched: 4. DNA of the CDR3: TGTGCCAGCAGTGAAATGGGACAGGGGGCCCCAGATACGCAGTATTTT. It translates to CASSEMGQGAPDTQYF.